This TCR beta chain originates from a study of cytomegalovirus exposure and HLA in healthy donors. Study-level findings and limits: About 180 TCR beta chains were listed as cytomegalovirus-associated.

Trimming removed 4 bases from V and 7 bases from J; junction bases left unmatched: 9. The V gene's germline CDR1 is SGHRS and CDR2 YFSETQ. CDR3 length: 15 amino acids. The PCR was carried out with 60 Vbeta primers and 13 Jbeta primers. Data came from immunoSEQ multiplex PCR; TCRdb stores just in-frame clones and leaves some out. This table has 160,000 or so clones, 75% to 80% appearing once. Notes on this clone: Its antigen is unidentified.

The origin of this receptor is a woman aged 40-49 years in good health and CMV-seronegative. Sequences were obtained from PBMCs. The chain uses TRBV5-1 and TRBJ2-1; 9 bases fit TRBD2. As DNA, the CDR3 is TGCGCCAGCAGCCTAGGTGCTAGCGGGGTTAATGAGCAGTTCTTC. Protein: CASSLGASGVNEQFF.